A single sample gave rise to the 30 T cell receptor beta chains below, sequenced in a study of T cell responses to AZD1222 COVID-19 vaccine. Assay used: immunoSEQ multiplex PCR; TCRdb lists only in-frame clones, some missing. The sample yields about 140,000 clones, roughly 90% seen once. This specimen consisted of peripheral blood, obtained on day 0 of AZD1222 vaccination. The receptors derive from an adult in good health.

This clone came up once. The V call is TRBV28, the J call TRBJ2-3; D may be TRBD2 (7 bases). This CDR3 is built from 15 residues. CDR1 is MDHEN, CDR2 SYDVKM, per germline. With 4 bases removed from V and 4 bases from J, the gap between germline ends came to 15 bases. The CDR3, as DNA: TGTGCCAGCAGTTCCCTGGGGGGGGCTGCAGATACGCAGTATTTT. Encoded protein: CASSSLGGAADTQYF.

This sequence joins TRBV19 and TRBJ2-2; D ambiguous. CDR3 length: 16 residues. In germline, CDR1 is LNHDA, CDR2 SQIVND (reference sequence). Trimming cost V 3 bases and J 3 bases, with 14 bases left between them. This CDR3 is CASSIPSNSDTGELFF. CDR3 DNA: TGTGCCAGTAGTATCCCCTCTAATTCGGACACCGGGGAGCTGTTTTTT.

In nucleotides, the CDR3 is TGCAGCGTTGAAGCCTTCGGGACAGGGGCCGATGGCTACACCTTC. Residues: CSVEAFGTGADGYTF. This sequence joins TRBV29-1 and TRBJ1-2, with TRBD1 matching 10 bases. CDR1 and CDR2 (germline): SQVTM, ANQGSEA. Unmatched junction bases numbered 8, after V lost 1 base and J lost 6 bases. CDR3 length equals 15 residues. The variable domain in full, completed from reference TRBV29-1 and TRBJ1-2, reads SAVISQKPSRDICQRGTSLTIQCQVDSQVTMMFWYRQQPGQSLTLIATANQGSEATYESGFVIDKFPISRPNLTFSTLTVSNMSPEDSSIYLCSVEAFGTGADGYTFGSGTRLTVV.

The rearrangement links TRBV15 to TRBJ1-3; 7 bases map to TRBD1. CDR3 size: 14 residues. Germline values: CDR1 LNHNV, CDR2 YYDKDF (reference sequence). Trimming at V came to 3 bases and at J to 4 bases, leaving 3 bases not matched to a gene. The CDR3 bases are TGTGCCACCAGCAGTGGGGACAGAGGAAACACCATATATTTT. The encoded protein is CATSSGDRGNTIYF.

V gene TRBV18 combines with J gene TRBJ1-1; 8 bases agree with TRBD1. In germline, CDR1 is KGHSH, CDR2 LQKENI. V lost 2 bases and J lost 0; bases outside the gene matches: 5. This CDR3 contains 16 residues. The CDR3 DNA sequence: TGTGCCAGCTCACCAAGACAGGGGTACATGAACACTGAAGCTTTCTTT. Amino acids: CASSPRQGYMNTEAFF.

V gene TRBV7-2 combines with J gene TRBJ2-3, with TRBD2 matching 9 bases. The V gene end was trimmed by 2 bases and the J gene end by 4 bases; junction bases not matched to a gene: 4. There are 15 residues in the CDR3. CDR1 is SGHTA and CDR2 is FQGNSA in the germline V gene. This chain's CDR3 is CASSLLAGASDTQYF. The CDR3 coding sequence is TGTGCCAGCAGCTTATTAGCGGGAGCATCAGATACGCAGTATTTT.

The V gene is TRBV28, the J gene TRBJ2-7, with D unresolved. Germline V lookup: CDR1 MDHEN, CDR2 SYDVKM. V was clipped by 5 bases and J by 2 bases, with 13 bases between them. There are 14 residues in the CDR3. CDR3: CASSLRHATYEQYF. The DNA of the CDR3 is TGTGCCAGCAGTCTGAGACACGCCACCTACGAGCAGTACTTC.

About this clone: The same CDR3 also results from other DNA sequences found in this sample. V and J are TRBV7-2 and TRBJ2-1; no definite D call. There are 13 residues in the CDR3. Trimming cost V 3 bases and J 5 bases, with 8 bases left between them. CDR1 SGHTA and CDR2 FQGNSA come from the germline V gene. CDR3 DNA: TGTGCCAGCAGCTTTGGTGTCCACAATGAGCAGTTCTTC. Translated: CASSFGVHNEQFF.

The V and J genes are TRBV5-1 and TRBJ2-5; 12 nucleotides align to TRBD1. Trimming cost V 2 bases and J 1 base; bases outside gene matches: 6. The germline gives CDR1 SGHRS, CDR2 YFSETQ. The CDR3 has 17 amino acids. This CDR3 reads CASSFPGQGALQETQYF. CDR3 nucleotides: TGCGCCAGCAGCTTCCCGGGACAGGGGGCCCTCCAAGAGACCCAGTACTTC. Supplemented by reference TRBV5-1 and TRBJ2-5, the full variable domain reads KAGVTQTPRYLIKTRGQQVTLSCSPISGHRSVSWYQQTPGQGLQFLFEYFSETQRNKGNFPGRFSGRQFSNSRSEMNVSTLELGDSALYLCASSFPGQGALQETQYFGPGTRLLVL.

The V call is TRBV9, the J call TRBJ2-1, with 13 bases fitting TRBD2. The V and J ends lost 5 bases and 8 bases, in that order; junction bases with no gene match: 7. Germline-derived CDR1 and CDR2 are SGDLS and YYNGEE. The CDR3 loop spans 15 amino acids. The chain's CDR3 is CASSLTSGRADEQFF. The CDR3 DNA is TGTGCCAGCAGTCTTACTAGCGGGAGGGCCGATGAGCAGTTCTTC.

V usage is TRBV28 and J usage is TRBJ2-5; D is unresolved. The CDR3 has 13 residues. Trimming shortened V by 7 bases and J by 2 bases, and 11 bases separated the two germline ends. The germline V gene encodes CDR1 MDHEN and CDR2 SYDVKM. CDR3 nucleotide sequence: TGTGCCAGCACCCCCGGTGGGCAAGAGACCCAGTACTTC. It specifies CASTPGGQETQYF.

The chain couples TRBV4-1 to TRBJ2-1; D is ambiguous. Germline V lookup: CDR1 MGHRA, CDR2 YSYEKL. V dropped 0 bases and J dropped 11 bases, with 26 bases sitting between them. The CDR3 consists of 18 residues. This CDR3 is CASSQDLWDRVGNVKQFF. The CDR3 nucleotides are TGCGCCAGCAGCCAAGATCTTTGGGATCGTGTAGGAAATGTAAAGCAGTTCTTC.

This chain connects TRBV15 to TRBJ1-4; 7 bases are shared with TRBD1. The ends lost 7 bases at V and 6 bases at J; junction bases unmatched: 8. Germline V CDR1 and CDR2: LNHNV, YYDKDF (reference sequence). The CDR3 runs 14 residues. The CDR3 coding sequence is TGTGCCACCACCGACCGAGGGGGCGATGAAAAACTGTTTTTT. It specifies CATTDRGGDEKLFF. Full variable domain (remainder filled in from reference TRBV15 and TRBJ1-4): DAMVIQNPRYQVTQFGKPVTLSCSQTLNHNVMYWYQQKSSQAPKLLFHYYDKDFNNEADTPDNFQSRRPNTSFCFLDIRSPGLGDTAMYLCATTDRGGDEKLFFGSGTQLSVL.

The rearrangement links TRBV11-2 to TRBJ2-7, with 8 bases aligning to TRBD1. CDR1 is SGHAT and CDR2 is FQNNGV in the germline V gene. This CDR3 is 15 amino acids long. V trimming: 1 base; J trimming: 2 bases; junction bases outside the gene matches: 4. CDR3 sequence reads: CASSLVETGAYEQYF. CDR3 bases: TGTGCCAGCAGCTTAGTTGAGACAGGGGCCTACGAGCAGTACTTC.

This sequence joins TRBV7-9 and TRBJ1-1; D is perhaps TRBD1 (6 bases). The CDR3 is 13 residues long. V gave up 5 bases and J gave up 0 bases, with 7 bases separating them. Looked up from germline, CDR1 is SEHNR and CDR2 is FQNEAQ (reference sequence). CDR3 residues: CASSRDMNTEAFF. The DNA of the CDR3 is TGTGCCAGCAGCAGGGACATGAACACTGAAGCTTTCTTT.

The J gene is TRBJ2-7, the V gene TRBV9; 10 bases fit TRBD2. J gave up 2 bases and V 0 bases, and 2 bases lay outside the gene matches. This CDR3 is 15 amino acids long. CDR1 is SGDLS and CDR2 is YYNGEE in the germline V gene. CDR3 sequence: CASSVEAGGPYEQYF. Written as DNA, the CDR3 is TGTGCCAGCAGCGTAGAAGCGGGAGGGCCCTACGAGCAGTACTTC.

The chain recombines TRBV28 with TRBJ1-1; no definite D call. The V end lost 7 bases, the J end lost 0 bases, and 9 bases lay between the germline ends. This CDR3 is built from 13 residues. Germline CDR1 MDHEN, CDR2 SYDVKM. CDR3 protein: CASTLGVNTEAFF. DNA for the CDR3: TGTGCCAGCACCCTGGGAGTGAACACTGAAGCTTTCTTT.

The CDR3 nucleotides read TGTGCCATCAGGCCCACGGGGGGGAACACCGGGGAGCTGTTTTTT. Its protein is CAIRPTGGNTGELFF. The chain couples TRBV10-3 to TRBJ2-2, with TRBD2 matching over 7 bases. This CDR3 region has 15 residues. The J segment lost 1 base and the V segment lost 6 bases, leaving 5 bases of the junction unmatched. Per germline, CDR1 ENHRY and CDR2 SYGVKD.

This sequence joins TRBV12-3 or TRBV12-4 and TRBJ1-6; unclear D gene. V lost 2 bases and J 10 bases, leaving 3 bases between the germline ends. The CDR3 extends over 11 amino acids. CDR3: CASSLNSPLHF. The CDR3, as DNA: TGTGCCAGCAGTTTAAACTCACCCCTCCACTTT.

J is TRBJ1-3 and V is TRBV14; D gene ambiguous. The CDR3 has 14 amino acids. V was pared by 4 bases and J by 0 bases, with 7 bases between. Germline assignment: CDR1 SGHDN and CDR2 FVKESK. The CDR3 nucleotides read TGTGCCAGCAGCCCGGGCTACTCTGGAAACACCATATATTTT. Its translation is CASSPGYSGNTIYF.

Sample share makes this clone medium-sized. The chain is built from TRBV3-1 (or the pseudogene TRBV3-2) and TRBJ2-7, with D perhaps matching TRBD2 (6 bases). CDR3 length: 16 residues. V lost 1 base and J 4 bases, leaving 17 bases between the germline ends. Per germline, CDR1 LGHDT and CDR2 YNNKEL (reference sequence). The DNA for the CDR3 is TGTGCCAGCAGCCAAGGCCCTATCGGGAGAGTGTACGAGCAGTACTTC. It specifies CASSQGPIGRVYEQYF.

CDR3 protein: CASSLLAFQETQYF. CDR3 DNA sequence: TGTGCCAGCAGCTTACTTGCCTTCCAAGAGACCCAGTACTTC. The chain couples TRBV11-2 to TRBJ2-5; D gene uncertain. Germline CDR1 reads SGHAT; CDR2 reads FQNNGV. The CDR3 has 14 amino acids. The germline V and J ends were trimmed by 2 bases and 1 base, with 8 bases remaining between them.

The sample holds a few counts of this clone. The chain links TRBV7-6 to TRBJ2-3, with 9 bases aligning to TRBD1. Looked up from germline, CDR1 is SGHVS and CDR2 is FNYEAQ. CDR3 length: 20 amino acids. With V trimmed by 5 bases and J by 2 bases, 20 bases remained unmatched. The CDR3 DNA is TGTGCCAGCAGCGTACGGGACAGGGTTAGGGGGTCCTCTAACACAGATACGCAGTATTTT. The encoded protein is CASSVRDRVRGSSNTDTQYF.

Here the CDR3 DNA reads TGTGCCAGTAGTATGGTTGGGACTAGCGGGAGGCGAGAGCAGTTCTTC. Residues: CASSMVGTSGRREQFF. The chain recombines TRBV19 with TRBJ2-1; TRBD2 agrees at 15 bases. Germline loops: CDR1 LNHDA, CDR2 SQIVND (reference sequence). This CDR3 contains 16 residues. Trimming at V came to 3 bases and at J to 10 bases, leaving 7 bases not matched to a gene.

The chain carries TRBV7-8 and TRBJ1-1; 7 bases fit TRBD1. With 5 bases clipped from V and 4 bases from J, the junction kept 10 bases outside the gene matches. The CDR3 consists of 15 residues. Germline lookup yields CDR1 SGHVS and CDR2 FQNEAQ. CDR3 protein: CASSPRQGGGTEAFF. In DNA, the CDR3 is TGTGCCAGCAGCCCCCGACAGGGAGGGGGCACTGAAGCTTTCTTT.

The rearrangement uses TRBV19 and TRBJ1-5, with a weak D call TRBD1 (5 bases). Trimming left V 6 bases short and J 0 bases short, with 9 bases between. This CDR3 spans 14 amino acids. The germline CDR1 and CDR2 sequences are LNHDA and SQIVND (reference sequence). The CDR3 nucleotides are TGTGCCAGTAGCCGACAGTATAGCAATCAGCCCCAGCATTTT. Its translation: CASSRQYSNQPQHF.

The chain couples TRBV27 to TRBJ1-3, with no clear D. Trimming took 6 bases from V and 2 from J, leaving 14 bases between them. From germline, CDR1 is MNHEY and CDR2 SMNVEV (reference sequence). This CDR3 contains 15 residues. The DNA of the CDR3 is TGTGCCAGCAGCCTTCATTGGGGAACTGGAAACACCATATATTTT. Translation gives CASSLHWGTGNTIYF.

This chain uses TRBV9 with TRBJ1-2; D may be TRBD1 (5 bases). With 1 base removed from V and 0 bases from J, the gap between germline ends came to 13 bases. Germline V gene lookup returns CDR1 SGDLS and CDR2 YYNGEE. This CDR3 has 16 residues. The CDR3 DNA is TGTGCCAGCAGCGTACCTCAGGGAGCAGCTAACTATGGCTACACCTTC. Its translation is CASSVPQGAANYGYTF. The full variable domain, rest sourced from reference TRBV9 and TRBJ1-2, is DSGVTQTPKHLITATGQRVTLRCSPRSGDLSVYWYQQSLDQGLQFLIQYYNGEERAKGNILERFSAQQFPDLHSELNLSSLELGDSALYFCASSVPQGAANYGYTFGSGTRLTVV.

The genes are TRBV2 and TRBJ1-3; D is unclear. Trimming took 6 bases from V and 0 from J, leaving 9 bases between them. Germline values: CDR1 SNHLY, CDR2 FYNNEI. The CDR3 sequence is 14 residues long. CDR3 coding DNA: TGTGCCAGCAGCAGAAAAAACTCTGGAAACACCATATATTTT. Amino acids: CASSRKNSGNTIYF.

The J gene is TRBJ1-2, the V gene TRBV14; D remains ambiguous. The V and J ends lost 4 bases and 2 bases respectively, with 8 bases between them. The CDR3 covers 13 residues. Germline CDR1 SGHDN, CDR2 FVKESK. DNA for the CDR3: TGTGCCAGCAGCCCTGACTCCAACTATGGCTACACCTTC. It codes for CASSPDSNYGYTF.